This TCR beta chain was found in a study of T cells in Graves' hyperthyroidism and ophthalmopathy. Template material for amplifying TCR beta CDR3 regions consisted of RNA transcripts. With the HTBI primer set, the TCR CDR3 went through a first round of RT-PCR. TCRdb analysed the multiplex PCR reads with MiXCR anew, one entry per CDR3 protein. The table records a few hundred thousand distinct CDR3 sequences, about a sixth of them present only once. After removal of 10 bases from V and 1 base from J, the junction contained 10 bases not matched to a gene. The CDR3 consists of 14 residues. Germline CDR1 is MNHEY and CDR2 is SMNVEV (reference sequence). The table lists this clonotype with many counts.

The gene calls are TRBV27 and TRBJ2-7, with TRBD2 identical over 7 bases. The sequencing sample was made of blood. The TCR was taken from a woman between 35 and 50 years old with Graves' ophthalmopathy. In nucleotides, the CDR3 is TGTGCCAACGCGGGGGTCGCAGAGTCCTACGAGCAGTACTTC. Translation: CANAGVAESYEQYF.